Listed here are 21 T cell receptor beta chains from one sample, sequenced in a study of Ad26.COV2.S vaccination and SARS-CoV-2 variants. Sample treatment: over 15 received Ad26.COV2.S at low or high dose, single or two shots; several received placebo; per-sample allocation not given. Collection of the samples took place on day 63 after the first injection of vaccine or placebo. Measured with immunoSEQ multiplex PCR; TCRdb has only the in-frame clones, and not every one. Of hundreds of thousands of clones detected, 80% to 90% appear once; the ten largest clones hold roughly 1.5%. This sample comprised peripheral blood, obtained in a trial of Ad26.COV2.S vaccine versus placebo. These receptors originate from a person aged 18-65 years who received the Ad26.COV2.S COVID-19 vaccine or a placebo.

J is TRBJ2-1 and V is TRBV5-4; 12 bases map to TRBD2. Germline V gene lookup returns CDR1 SGHNT and CDR2 YYREEE (reference sequence). The length of the CDR3 is 15 residues. J lost 9 bases, V lost 0 bases, and 4 bases had no gene match. CDR3 bases: TGTGCCAGCAGCTTGGCTAGCGGGGGGGCCGGTGAGCAGTTCTTC. It yields the protein CASSLASGGAGEQFF. The variable domain in full, completed from reference TRBV5-4 and TRBJ2-1, reads ETGVTQSPTHLIKTRGQQVTLRCSSQSGHNTVSWYQQALGQGPQFIFQYYREEENGRGNFPPRFSGLQFPNYSSELNVNALELDDSALYLCASSLASGGAGEQFFGPGTRLTVL.

The chain is built from TRBV29-1 and TRBJ1-1; D unresolved. CDR1 and CDR2 (germline): SQVTM, ANQGSEA. The CDR3 has 13 amino acids. The ends were cut back, 1 base at V and 1 base at J, with 7 bases in the middle. CDR3 in amino acids: CSVEAVGNTEAFF. DNA for the CDR3: TGCAGCGTTGAAGCGGTGGGGAACACTGAAGCTTTCTTT.

The genes are TRBV19 and TRBJ2-7, with a tentative D call TRBD1 (6 bases). Trimming shortened V by 6 bases and J by 4 bases, and 13 bases separated the two germline ends. This CDR3 is 13 amino acids long. From germline, CDR1 is LNHDA and CDR2 SQIVND (reference sequence). CDR3 coding DNA: TGTGCCAGTAGGCCCGGGACACCTTACGAGCAGTACTTC. This gives the protein CASRPGTPYEQYF.

The gene calls are TRBV25-1 and TRBJ1-4; D ambiguous. V was trimmed by 1 base and J by 0 bases, leaving 15 bases between them. From germline, CDR1 is MGHDK and CDR2 SYGVNS. CDR3 length: 18 residues. The CDR3 loop reads CASSELIGSVTTNEKLFF. The CDR3 DNA follows: TGTGCCAGCAGTGAATTAATCGGCAGCGTTACAACTAATGAAAAACTGTTTTTT.

The chain links TRBV10-3 to TRBJ1-1, with D perhaps TRBD1 (6 bases). Germline V lookup: CDR1 ENHRY, CDR2 SYGVKD. The length of the CDR3 is 13 residues. Trimming pared 7 bases from V and 0 bases from J, leaving 9 bases between. The CDR3 DNA is TGTGCCATCACCCAGGGGATGAACACTGAAGCTTTCTTT. Translation: CAITQGMNTEAFF.

This chain connects TRBV6-5 to TRBJ1-4; a possible D gene is TRBD1 (5 bases). This CDR3 contains 14 residues. Germline loops: CDR1 MNHEY, CDR2 SVGAGI. The V end was cut by 6 bases, the J end by 4 bases, with 12 bases between. The CDR3 nucleotides are TGTGCCAGCAGAACGGGGGGGAGTAATGAAAAACTGTTTTTT. This codes for CASRTGGSNEKLFF.

The chain is built from TRBV7-2 and TRBJ1-1; the D is unclear. This CDR3 spans 14 amino acids. CDR1 is SGHTA, CDR2 FQGNSA, per germline. V lost 5 bases, J lost 1 base, and 11 bases lay in between. Written as DNA, the CDR3 is TGTGCCAGCAGCCCTGACATCCAGAACACTGAAGCTTTCTTT. As protein: CASSPDIQNTEAFF.

The chain is built from TRBV2 and TRBJ1-2; possibly TRBD1 for D (5 bases). The CDR3 is made up of 15 amino acids. The V and J ends lost 6 bases and 6 bases respectively, with 20 bases between them. Germline CDR1 and CDR2: SNHLY and FYNNEI. This CDR3 is CASRILGGETDGYTF. CDR3 coding DNA: TGTGCCAGCAGGATCCTGGGGGGGGAAACGGATGGCTACACCTTC.

The chain combines TRBV7-8 with TRBJ2-2, with a tentative D call TRBD2 (6 bases). V lost 2 bases, J lost 2 bases, and 15 bases lay in between. The germline CDR1 and CDR2 sequences are SGHVS and FQNEAQ. CDR3 length equals 17 residues. Here the CDR3 DNA reads TGTGCCAGCAGCTTAAGGTCGGGACTCGCAAACACCGGGGAGCTGTTTTTT. It is translated as CASSLRSGLANTGELFF.

The V gene is TRBV2, the J gene TRBJ1-6; D might be TRBD1 (5 bases). This CDR3 contains 15 residues. V was clipped by 2 bases and J by 5 bases, with 10 bases between them. CDR1 is SNHLY, CDR2 FYNNEI, per germline. The CDR3 spells CASSERKGNNSPLHF. In DNA, the CDR3 is TGTGCCAGCAGTGAAAGGAAGGGGAATAATTCACCCCTCCACTTT. The whole variable domain, filled in from reference TRBV2 and TRBJ1-6, reads EPEVTQTPSHQVTQMGQEVILRCVPISNHLYFYWYRQILGQKVEFLVSFYNNEISEKSEIFDDQFSVERPDGSNFTLKIRSTKLEDSAMYFCASSERKGNNSPLHFGNGTRLTVT.

The chain employs TRBV11-2 and TRBJ1-2; D remains unclear. The CDR3 totals 13 residues. V lost 2 bases, J lost 7 bases, and 11 bases lay in between. Germline V gives CDR1 SGHAT, CDR2 FQNNGV. The DNA for the CDR3 is TGTGCCAGCAGCTTATGGCAGGCCGGTGGCTACACCTTC. It encodes CASSLWQAGGYTF. Drawing the rest from reference TRBV11-2 and TRBJ1-2, the complete variable domain is EAGVAQSPRYKIIEKRQSVAFWCNPISGHATLYWYQQILGQGPKLLIQFQNNGVVDDSQLPKDRFSAERLKGVDSTLKIQPAKLEDSAVYLCASSLWQAGGYTFGSGTRLTVV.

The gene calls are TRBV5-1 and TRBJ1-2, with TRBD1 matching over 7 bases. Germline V gene lookup returns CDR1 SGHRS and CDR2 YFSETQ. The CDR3 contains 16 residues. V was pared by 3 bases and J by 0 bases, with 8 bases of the junction left unmatched. Written as DNA, the CDR3 is TGCGCCAGCAGCTCAATAACAGGGGCGGCTAACTATGGCTACACCTTC. Residues: CASSSITGAANYGYTF.

V gene TRBV4-1 combines with J gene TRBJ1-6, with D possibly matching TRBD1 (5 bases). Trimming left V 4 bases short and J 5 bases short, with 18 bases between. Germline V gene sequence: CDR1 MGHRA, CDR2 YSYEKL. The length of the CDR3 is 17 residues. The CDR3 loop reads CASSPQGRRPDNSPLHF. In DNA form, the CDR3 reads TGCGCCAGCAGCCCCCAGGGTCGGCGACCCGATAATTCACCCCTCCACTTT.

The genes are TRBV6-6 and TRBJ2-7; D is unclear. Germline values: CDR1 MNHNY, CDR2 SVGAGI (reference sequence). V lost 0 bases and J lost 4, with 10 bases in between. The CDR3 runs to 14 residues. CDR3: CASSYSSPSYEQYF. Here the CDR3 DNA reads TGTGCCAGCAGTTACTCGAGTCCGTCTTACGAGCAGTACTTC.

The V call is TRBV5-1, the J call TRBJ1-3; D gene ambiguous. The CDR3 is 15 residues long. Looked up from germline, CDR1 is SGHRS and CDR2 is YFSETQ. V was pared by 0 bases and J by 1 base, with 8 bases between. The DNA of the CDR3 is TGCGCCAGCAGCTTGGCCCTCCGATCTGGAAACACCATATATTTT. Its protein product is CASSLALRSGNTIYF.

Of note for this clone: One end of the junction does not line up with germline, which may come from a read error. The chain carries TRBV7-9 and TRBJ1-5; D is ambiguous. Germline values: CDR1 SEHNR, CDR2 FQNEAQ (reference sequence). This CDR3 contains 14 residues. CDR3 nucleotide sequence: TGTGCCAGCAGCTTAGATGGGGTAAATCGGCCCCAGCATTTT. This encodes CASSLDGVNRPQHF.

V usage is TRBV11-1 and J usage is TRBJ2-2; 10 bases agree with TRBD2. There are 16 residues in the CDR3. Germline loops: CDR1 SGHAT, CDR2 FQDESV (reference sequence). The ends lost 7 bases at V and 5 bases at J; junction bases unmatched: 10. Here the CDR3 reads CASNNRGTSVTGELFF. The CDR3 DNA reads TGTGCCAGCAACAATAGAGGGACTAGCGTGACCGGGGAGCTGTTTTTT.

The chain employs TRBV9 and TRBJ2-1, with 12 bases aligning to TRBD1. The V gene end was trimmed by 3 bases and the J gene end by 10 bases; junction bases not matched to a gene: 14. The CDR3 covers 17 residues. The germline CDR1 and CDR2 sequences are SGDLS and YYNGEE. CDR3 amino acids: CASSAGTGGSGTIEQFF. CDR3 DNA sequence: TGTGCCAGCAGCGCCGGGACAGGGGGCTCCGGGACAATAGAGCAGTTCTTC. Together with reference TRBV9 and TRBJ2-1, the CDR3 gives the full variable domain: DSGVTQTPKHLITATGQRVTLRCSPRSGDLSVYWYQQSLDQGLQFLIQYYNGEERAKGNILERFSAQQFPDLHSELNLSSLELGDSALYFCASSAGTGGSGTIEQFFGPGTRLTVL.

The rearrangement joins TRBV3-1 (or the pseudogene TRBV3-2) to TRBJ1-3; D not resolved. The V end was cut by 1 base, the J end by 6 bases, with 4 bases between. This CDR3 spans 12 amino acids. The germline gives CDR1 LGHDT, CDR2 YNNKEL (reference sequence). The CDR3 DNA reads as TGTGCCAGCAGCCAAGTCCCAAACACCATATATTTT. It yields the protein CASSQVPNTIYF.

This chain connects TRBV5-4 to TRBJ1-2, with TRBD1 matching 8 bases. The length of the CDR3 is 15 residues. The ends lost 4 bases at V and 2 bases at J; junction bases unmatched: 7. Germline lookup yields CDR1 SGHNT and CDR2 YYREEE (reference sequence). The CDR3 loop is CASSKGQGENYGYTF. The CDR3 DNA reads as TGTGCCAGCAGCAAAGGACAGGGAGAGAACTATGGCTACACCTTC.

In this sample, this clone turned up a few times. The chain combines TRBV4-2 with TRBJ2-7; 10 bases are shared with TRBD1. CDR3 length: 13 amino acids. Germline CDR1 is LGHNA and CDR2 is YNFKEQ. The V gene end was trimmed by 5 bases and the J gene end by 11 bases; junction bases not matched to a gene: 9. The CDR3 region is CASSKGTGDLKYF. Written as DNA, the CDR3 is TGTGCCAGCAGCAAAGGGACAGGGGATTTGAAGTACTTC.